This T cell receptor (beta chain) was captured in a study of blood T cell repertoires in COVID-19. Study-level background: Samples of COVID-19 (acute and convalescent) were obtained from the United States, Italy and Spain. Nucleic acid was either cDNA or gDNA, and it came from T cells, B-cell-depleted T cells, or PBMCs.

Original data processing: Researchers report that nucleated cell counts were estimated from reference gene primer amplification. The method was immunoSEQ multiplex PCR; TCRdb's version includes in-frame clones alone and lacks a portion of them. V, J and clone size derive from that table, while D and trimming were established from the DNA sequence. The profile shows around 160,000 clones, roughly 88% of them singletons. CDR1 is MNHEY, CDR2 SMNVEV, per germline (reference sequence). This CDR3 region has 14 residues. Trimming took 5 bases from V and 4 from J; bases not matched to a gene: 5. This receptor was taken from a man aged 18 to 35 with acute or convalescent COVID-19. The chain recombines TRBV27 with TRBJ1-2; 9 nucleotides match TRBD1. Sequencing input: peripheral blood. This CDR3 is CASSPGTGIYGYTF. Written as DNA, the CDR3 is TGTGCCAGCAGTCCAGGGACAGGGATCTATGGCTACACCTTC.